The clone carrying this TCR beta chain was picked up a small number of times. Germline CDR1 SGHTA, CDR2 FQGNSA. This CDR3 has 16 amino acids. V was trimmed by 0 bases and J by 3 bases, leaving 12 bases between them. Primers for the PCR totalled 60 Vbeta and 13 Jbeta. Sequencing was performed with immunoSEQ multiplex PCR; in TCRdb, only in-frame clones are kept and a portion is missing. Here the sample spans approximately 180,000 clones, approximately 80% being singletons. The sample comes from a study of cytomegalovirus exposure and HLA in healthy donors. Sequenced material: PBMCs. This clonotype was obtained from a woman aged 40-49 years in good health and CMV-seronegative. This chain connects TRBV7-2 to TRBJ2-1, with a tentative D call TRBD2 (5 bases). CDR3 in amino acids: CASSLALPADYNEQFF. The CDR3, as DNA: TGTGCCAGCAGCTTAGCGCTCCCAGCGGACTACAATGAGCAGTTCTTC.